A selection of T cell receptor beta chains follows, all from one sample in a study of blood T cell repertoires in COVID-19. The repertoire was sequenced with immunoSEQ multiplex PCR; TCRdb's copy has only in-frame clones and lacks some. Of 95,000 to 100,000 clones listed, roughly 85% were seen once; the top ten hold more than 1.5%. The specimen was peripheral blood. These receptors were taken from an older woman with active or convalescent COVID-19. Both conserved end residues are part of each CDR3. Clone size is shown for a subset of rows, as once, few, many or a class of expanded clone.

>TRBV5-1|TRBJ2-7|.
CASSRGQGRYEQYF
>TRBV24-1|TRBJ2-3|once
CATSSPGGPSTDTQYF
>TRBV7-2|TRBJ1-2|.
CASSLGPRGGYTF
>TRBV4-3|TRBJ2-3|once
CASSQDYGGGASDTQYF
>TRBV10-3|TRBJ1-4|.
CAISDRAQGNEKLFF
>TRBV6-2/TRBV6-3|TRBJ2-2|few
CASSYFRRGTGELFF
>TRBV6-5|TRBJ1-4|.
CASSYSRGEKLFF
>TRBV16|TRBJ2-7|.
CASSQRGGTYEQYF
>TRBV7-3|TRBJ2-3|once
CASSLTGAGQSSTDTQYF
>TRBV7-9|TRBJ2-7|few
CASSRGQTYEQYF
>TRBV5-1|TRBJ2-1|.
CASSLVLAATQNEQFF
>TRBV7-7|TRBJ2-2|.
CASSPGLAGGEGTGELFF
>TRBV10-1|TRBJ1-6|.
CASNTRDRNNSPLHF
>TRBV11-2|TRBJ1-1|.
CASSLSPGGTEAFF
>TRBV3-1/TRBV3-2|TRBJ1-2|.
CASSGPGTQNYGYTF
>TRBV28|TRBJ2-1|.
CASSRSGQGFNNEQFF
>TRBV6-6|TRBJ2-2|.
CASSRPWTSGGLPNTGELFF
>TRBV2|TRBJ2-1|.
CASNLGVHEQFF
>TRBV4-3|TRBJ2-1|.
CASSLKVATGAGNEQFF
>TRBV5-5|TRBJ1-1|.
CASSQTPPKSTFF
>TRBV7-2|TRBJ1-2|.
CASSLMTGGYTF
>TRBV5-3|TRBJ1-3|.
CARSFRGPGNTIYF
>TRBV7-2|TRBJ2-1|.
CASSLVRGSDSYNEQFF
>TRBV18|TRBJ1-4|.
CASSPGLKLFF
>TRBV6-5|TRBJ2-1|.
CASSPQGSSYNEQFF
>TRBV7-9|TRBJ1-5|.
CASSPGQGQPQHF
>TRBV5-5|TRBJ1-4|once
CASSLYPAGQANEKLFF
>TRBV5-6|TRBJ2-7|.
CASSLVSGVPYEQYF
>TRBV3-1/TRBV3-2|TRBJ1-2|.
CASSYEGAGGYTF
>TRBV27|TRBJ2-7|.
CASSSGHLYEQYF
>TRBV5-1|TRBJ2-7|.
CASSLLTGTNYEQYF
>TRBV11-3|TRBJ2-1|.
CASSFFTTRLGEGILDEQFF
>TRBV25-1|TRBJ2-1|.
CASSDHRGSYNEQFF
>TRBV6-2/TRBV6-3|TRBJ1-6|few
CASSPGQTYNSPLHF
>TRBV9|TRBJ2-6|.
CASSPSSSGFSSGANVLTF